A selection of T cell receptor beta chains follows, all from one sample in a study of response to subunit inactivated influenza vaccine. Via MiXCR, TCRdb re-called the RT-PCR reads, giving one row per CDR3 protein. The sample carries 650,000 to 800,000 distinct CDR3 sequences, approximately 15% recorded once. The sequencing used PBMCs from blood, collected less than 15 days before vaccination. The origin of the receptors is a man between 45 and 60 years old who received an inactivated influenza vaccine. Both conserved end residues are part of each CDR3. D genes are given only for firm matches. Not all rows give a size; the values are once, few, many and, for expanded clones, a class.

J: TRBJ2-1; V: TRBV20-1; size: -; D: -; CDR3: CSASYAPGYNEQFF; DNA: TGCAGTGCTAGTTATGCTCCTGGTTACAATGAGCAGTTCTTC
J: TRBJ2-3; V: TRBV12-5; size: few; D: TRBD2; CDR3: CASGPGGGGTDTQYF; DNA: TGTGCTAGTGGTCCTGGGGGGGGAGGCACAGATACGCAGTATTTT
J: TRBJ1-1; V: TRBV12-3/TRBV12-4; size: many; D: TRBD1; CDR3: CASNLKVRDRGPLAEAFF; DNA: TGTGCCAGCAATCTTAAAGTGAGGGACAGGGGACCTCTCGCTGAAGCTTTCTTT
J: TRBJ2-1; V: TRBV5-1; size: few; D: TRBD1; CDR3: CASSLTGTARLGEQFF; DNA: TGCGCCAGCAGCTTAACCGGGACAGCGAGACTGGGTGAGCAGTTCTTC
J: TRBJ1-2; V: TRBV20-1; size: few; D: -; CDR3: CSARERMEGPGYTF; DNA: TGCAGTGCTAGGGAGCGTATGGAAGGACCTGGCTACACCTTC
J: TRBJ1-2; V: TRBV19; size: -; D: TRBD1; CDR3: CASSPDRGRNYGYTF; DNA: TGTGCCAGTAGTCCTGACAGGGGAAGAAACTATGGCTACACCTTC
J: TRBJ2-6; V: TRBV7-9; size: many; D: TRBD1; CDR3: CASSFTGGLPRGANVLTF; DNA: TGTGCCAGCAGCTTTACAGGGGGATTGCCGAGGGGGGCCAACGTCCTGACTTTC
J: TRBJ2-1; V: TRBV20-1; size: few; D: TRBD1; CDR3: CSASGRTGRNEQFF; DNA: TGCAGTGCTAGTGGTCGGACAGGGCGGAATGAGCAGTTCTTC
J: TRBJ2-1; V: TRBV7-8; size: few; D: TRBD2; CDR3: CASSPTGLAGGEQFF; DNA: TGTGCCAGCAGCCCCACGGGACTAGCGGGAGGGGAGCAGTTCTTC
J: TRBJ2-6; V: TRBV27; size: few; D: -; CDR3: CASSFGDTTSGANVLTF; DNA: TGTGCCAGCAGTTTTGGGGACACCACATCTGGGGCCAACGTCCTGACTTTC
J: TRBJ2-3; V: TRBV7-2; size: -; D: TRBD2; CDR3: CASSLSAGGFSSDTQYF; DNA: TGTGCCAGCAGCTTATCGGCGGGGGGTTTTTCGTCAGATACGCAGTATTTT
J: TRBJ2-1; V: TRBV28; size: many; D: -; CDR3: CATEGSYNEQFF; DNA: TGTGCCACCGAAGGTTCCTACAATGAGCAGTTCTTC
J: TRBJ2-7; V: TRBV20-1; size: -; D: TRBD2; CDR3: CSARSGTSGGGPEQYF; DNA: TGCAGTGCTAGATCAGGGACTAGCGGGGGAGGGCCCGAGCAGTACTTC
J: TRBJ2-2; V: TRBV10-3; size: few; D: -; CDR3: CAISRAENTGELFF; DNA: TGTGCCATCAGCCGAGCGGAGAACACCGGGGAGCTGTTTTTT
J: TRBJ2-3; V: TRBV6-1; size: few; D: -; CDR3: CASSPVAYTQYF; DNA: TGTGCCAGCAGTCCAGTGGCTTATACGCAGTATTTT
J: TRBJ2-3; V: TRBV7-9; size: few; D: -; CDR3: CASSFKAGTDTQYF; DNA: TGTGCCAGCAGCTTCAAGGCGGGCACAGATACGCAGTATTTT
J: TRBJ1-4; V: TRBV12-3/TRBV12-4; size: -; D: -; CDR3: CASSPTGGNNEKLFF; DNA: TGTGCCAGCAGTCCCACGGGGGGAAATAATGAAAAACTGTTTTTT
J: TRBJ1-1; V: TRBV20-1; size: -; D: TRBD1; CDR3: CSARDTGEQAFF; DNA: TGCAGTGCTAGAGATACAGGGGAGCAAGCTTTCTTT
J: TRBJ2-7; V: TRBV7-9; size: -; D: -; CDR3: CASSFSRREGQYF; DNA: TGTGCCAGCAGCTTCAGTCGGCGGGAAGGGCAGTACTTC
J: TRBJ1-6; V: TRBV12-3/TRBV12-4; size: many; D: -; CDR3: CASSLEGNNSPLHF; DNA: TGTGCCAGCAGTTTGGAGGGAAATAATTCACCCCTCCACTTT
J: TRBJ2-7; V: TRBV7-2; size: -; D: -; CDR3: CASSPAPYSRYEQYF; DNA: TGTGCCAGCAGCCCGGCCCCTTATAGTAGATACGAGCAGTACTTC
J: TRBJ2-5; V: TRBV18; size: few; D: -; CDR3: CASSPGTGRGETQYF; DNA: TGTGCCAGCTCACCAGGCACAGGGCGCGGGGAGACCCAGTACTTC
J: TRBJ1-1; V: TRBV21-1; size: few; D: -; CDR3: CASGSRTEAFF; DNA: TGTGCCAGCGGTTCGAGGACTGAAGCTTTCTTT
J: TRBJ2-1; V: TRBV28; size: -; D: TRBD2; CDR3: CASSSDSRTSDIYNEQFF; DNA: TGTGCCAGCAGTTCGGATAGTAGGACTAGCGACATCTACAATGAGCAGTTCTTC
J: TRBJ2-1; V: TRBV7-9; size: many; D: -; CDR3: CASSLALARYNEQFF; DNA: TGTGCCAGCAGCTTAGCGTTGGCCAGATACAATGAGCAGTTCTTC
J: TRBJ2-3; V: TRBV20-1; size: few; D: -; CDR3: CSAQRGTQYF; DNA: TGCAGTGCCCAGAGAGGTACGCAGTATTTT
J: TRBJ2-1; V: TRBV12-3/TRBV12-4; size: -; D: TRBD2; CDR3: CASISRAGDLNEQFF; DNA: TGTGCCAGCATTTCCAGGGCGGGAGATTTGAATGAGCAGTTCTTC
J: TRBJ1-2; V: TRBV29-1; size: -; D: -; CDR3: CSVEVGGYTF; DNA: TGCAGCGTTGAAGTGGGAGGCTACACCTTC
J: TRBJ2-7; V: TRBV12-3/TRBV12-4; size: -; D: -; CDR3: CASTIGGGTYEQYF; DNA: TGTGCCAGCACAATAGGGGGGGGGACCTACGAGCAGTACTTC